This T cell receptor (beta chain) was recorded in a study of T-cell reconstitution after alpha-beta-depleted transplantation in children. Study outcomes and limitations: Recipient T cells and thymic progenitors that survived gave rise to the high TCRbeta diversity observed at day 60 in some patients. Expanded graft clones numbering several hundred reportedly gave rise to alpha-beta T cells about two months after transplant. At one year after transplant, newly produced T cells mostly accounted for T-cell counts and diversity.

The TCRbeta library was prepared with unique molecular identifiers. TCRdb ran MiXCR on the PCR reads and lists one entry per CDR3 protein. This repertoire shows more than 200,000 distinct CDR3 sequences, about 26% found once; its top ten account for about 2.8%. This clonotype was seen only a few times. Its antigen remains unidentified. Germline V gene data show CDR1 as SGHRS and CDR2 as YFSETQ. The CDR3 totals 14 residues. The junction had 7 bases not matched to a gene; V was cut back by 4 bases and J by 4 bases. This sequence was found in a girl aged 2 to 9 with Fanconi anemia, due to receive a stem cell transplant. The chain links TRBV5-1 to TRBJ2-7; 8 bases agree with TRBD1. The material was PBMCs, obtained before TCRalphabeta/CD19-depleted stem cell transplant. CDR3 loop: CASSGPGQEYEQYF. The CDR3 nucleotides read TGCGCCAGCAGCGGGCCGGGACAGGAATACGAGCAGTACTTC. Variable domain in full (rest from reference TRBV5-1 and TRBJ2-7): KAGVTQTPRYLIKTRGQQVTLSCSPISGHRSVSWYQQTPGQGLQFLFEYFSETQRNKGNFPGRFSGRQFSNSRSEMNVSTLELGDSALYLCASSGPGQEYEQYFGPGTRLTVT.